This T cell receptor (beta chain) appears in the sequencing data of a study of HIV-infected patients and healthy controls. Findings and limits, study-wide: Untreated HIV+ repertoires had roughly threefold fewer distinct CDR3s and lower Shannon diversity than healthy controls.

Alpha and beta constant-region primers primed reverse transcription of 400 to 650 ng RNA. Using multiplexing indices, alpha and beta chain libraries were generated apart by chain-specific third strand synthesis. After a brief PCR adding P5, P7 and a second index, about 20 amplification cycles followed. TCRdb itself ran the 5' RACE reads through MiXCR, one entry per CDR3 protein. The data show about 5,500 distinct CDR3 sequences, under 9.5% seen once. This clonotype has ten or more counts. Its antigen is undetermined. No cell fractionation was done, so the repertoire covers all unsorted peripheral blood T cells. This CDR3 has 13 amino acids. With 6 bases removed from V and 6 bases from J, the gap between germline ends came to 14 bases. CDR1 LNHDA and CDR2 SQIVND come from the germline V gene (reference sequence).

This chain connects TRBV19 to TRBJ1-2; tentatively, D is TRBD1 (5 bases). The receptor comes from an adult with HIV infection. Material: blood, obtained before antiretroviral therapy. CDR3 residues: CASREGVEDGYTF. CDR3 bases: TGTGCCAGTAGGGAAGGGGTAGAGGATGGCTACACCTTC.